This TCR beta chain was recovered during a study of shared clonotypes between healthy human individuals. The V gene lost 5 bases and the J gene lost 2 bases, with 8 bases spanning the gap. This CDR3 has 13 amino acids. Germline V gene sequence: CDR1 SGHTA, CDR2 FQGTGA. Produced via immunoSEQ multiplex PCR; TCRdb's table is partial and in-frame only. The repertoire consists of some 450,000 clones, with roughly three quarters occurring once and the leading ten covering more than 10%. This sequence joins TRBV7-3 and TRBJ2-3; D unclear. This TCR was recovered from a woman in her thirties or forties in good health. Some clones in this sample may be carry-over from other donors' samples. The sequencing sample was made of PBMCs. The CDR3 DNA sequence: TGTGCCAGCAGCGGGAACTACACAGATACGCAGTATTTT. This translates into CASSGNYTDTQYF.